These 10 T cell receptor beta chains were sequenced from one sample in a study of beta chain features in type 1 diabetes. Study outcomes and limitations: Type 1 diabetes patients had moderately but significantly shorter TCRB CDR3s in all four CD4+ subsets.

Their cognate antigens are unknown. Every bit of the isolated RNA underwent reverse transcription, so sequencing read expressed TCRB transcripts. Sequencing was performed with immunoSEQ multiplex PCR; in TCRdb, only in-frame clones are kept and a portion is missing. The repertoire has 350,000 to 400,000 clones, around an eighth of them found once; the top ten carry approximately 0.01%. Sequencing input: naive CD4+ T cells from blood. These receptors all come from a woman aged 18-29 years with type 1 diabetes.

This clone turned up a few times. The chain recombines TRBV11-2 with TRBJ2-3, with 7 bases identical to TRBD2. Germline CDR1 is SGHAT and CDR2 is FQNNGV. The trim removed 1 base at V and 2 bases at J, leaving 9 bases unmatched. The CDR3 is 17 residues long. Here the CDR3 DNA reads TGTGCCAGCAGCTTAGTGGGAGGGATCGGGTTCACAGATACGCAGTATTTT. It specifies CASSLVGGIGFTDTQYF.

The CDR3: CASSLGAGLGRDEQFF. As DNA, the CDR3 is TGTGCCAGCAGCTTAGGAGCGGGACTAGGTCGCGATGAGCAGTTCTTC. The chain links TRBV7-9 to TRBJ2-1, with 8 nucleotides matching TRBD2. The CDR3 length is 16 residues. With 1 base clipped from V and 8 bases from J, the junction kept 10 bases outside the gene matches. CDR1 and CDR2 (germline): SEHNR, FQNEAQ (reference sequence).

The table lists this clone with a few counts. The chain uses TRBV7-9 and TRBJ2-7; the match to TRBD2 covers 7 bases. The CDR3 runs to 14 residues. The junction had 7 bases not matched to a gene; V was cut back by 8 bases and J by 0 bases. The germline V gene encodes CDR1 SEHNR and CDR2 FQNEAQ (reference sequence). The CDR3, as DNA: TGTGCCAGCCCCCCCGCGGGAGCCTCCTACGAGCAGTACTTC. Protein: CASPPAGASYEQYF.

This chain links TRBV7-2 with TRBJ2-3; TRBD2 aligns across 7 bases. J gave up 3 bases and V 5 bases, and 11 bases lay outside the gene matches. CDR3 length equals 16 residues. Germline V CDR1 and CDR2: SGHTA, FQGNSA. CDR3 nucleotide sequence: TGTGCCAGCAGCCCGGAGCGGGGTGTAAGGACAGATACGCAGTATTTT. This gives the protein CASSPERGVRTDTQYF.

The DNA for the CDR3 is TGTGCCACCACCTCCGGTGCTTTCTTT. It encodes CATTSGAFF. V is TRBV6-5 and J is TRBJ1-1; no firm D call. The V and J ends lost 10 bases and 11 bases respectively, with 11 bases between them. This CDR3 spans 9 amino acids. Germline lookup yields CDR1 MNHEY and CDR2 SVGAGI.

The CDR3 sequence is CASSPSGSVRDIQYF. CDR3 bases: TGTGCCAGCAGCCCTAGCGGGAGCGTGAGGGACATTCAGTACTTC. The rearrangement links TRBV7-2 to TRBJ2-4; TRBD2 matches at 10 bases. Germline assignment: CDR1 SGHTA and CDR2 FQGNSA. The length of the CDR3 is 15 residues. Unmatched junction bases numbered 9, after V lost 5 bases and J lost 8 bases.

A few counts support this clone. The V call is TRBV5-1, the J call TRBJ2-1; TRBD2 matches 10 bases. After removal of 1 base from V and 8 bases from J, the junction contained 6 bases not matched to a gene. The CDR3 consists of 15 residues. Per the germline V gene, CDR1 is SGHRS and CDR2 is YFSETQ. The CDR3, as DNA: TGCGCCAGCAGCTTGATCAGCGGGGGGGCCGATGAGCAGTTCTTC. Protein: CASSLISGGADEQFF.

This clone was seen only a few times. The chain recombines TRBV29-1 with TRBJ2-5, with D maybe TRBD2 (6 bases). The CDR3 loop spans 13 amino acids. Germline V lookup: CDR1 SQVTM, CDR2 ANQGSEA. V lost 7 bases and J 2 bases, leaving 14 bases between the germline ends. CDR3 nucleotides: TGCAGCGCTCTGACTAGTTTGCAAGAGACCCAGTACTTC. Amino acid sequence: CSALTSLQETQYF.

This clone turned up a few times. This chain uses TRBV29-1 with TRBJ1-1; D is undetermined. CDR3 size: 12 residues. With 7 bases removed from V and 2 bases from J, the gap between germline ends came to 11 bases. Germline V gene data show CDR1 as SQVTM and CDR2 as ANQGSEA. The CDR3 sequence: CSAGMENTEAFF. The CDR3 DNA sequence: TGCAGCGCCGGGATGGAAAACACTGAAGCTTTCTTT. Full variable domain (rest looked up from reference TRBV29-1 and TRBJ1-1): SAVISQKPSRDICQRGTSLTIQCQVDSQVTMMFWYRQQPGQSLTLIATANQGSEATYESGFVIDKFPISRPNLTFSTLTVSNMSPEDSSIYLCSAGMENTEAFFGQGTRLTVV.

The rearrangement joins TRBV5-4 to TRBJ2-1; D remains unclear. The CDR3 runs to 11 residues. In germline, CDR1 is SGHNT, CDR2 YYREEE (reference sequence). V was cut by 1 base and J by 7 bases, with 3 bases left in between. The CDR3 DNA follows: TGTGCCAGCAGCTTGTCGAATGAGCAGTTCTTC. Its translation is CASSLSNEQFF.